The 26 T cell receptor beta chains reported below all come from one sample, sequenced in a study of cytotoxic CD8 clonotypes in ibrutinib-treated CLL. Measured with immunoSEQ multiplex PCR; TCRdb has only the in-frame clones, and not every one. The sample holds some 140,000 clones, about 91% seen once. The input for sequencing was PBMCs, taken after 12 months of ibrutinib treatment. These receptors came from a human donor with chronic lymphocytic leukemia.

This chain connects TRBV7-9 to TRBJ2-1, with D uncertain. This CDR3 region has 12 residues. V dropped 3 bases and J dropped 12 bases, with 12 bases sitting between them. From germline, CDR1 is SEHNR and CDR2 FQNEAQ (reference sequence). The CDR3, as DNA: TGTGCCAGCAGCTTGGACCGAGTTGGGCAGTTCTTC. Its translation is CASSLDRVGQFF.

This clone was found once. The gene calls are TRBV7-3 and TRBJ2-1; D uncertain. Germline lookup yields CDR1 SGHTA and CDR2 FQGTGA. CDR3 length equals 13 residues. V lost 5 bases and J 8 bases, leaving 13 bases between the germline ends. The CDR3 reads CASSPGSWDEQFF. For the CDR3, the DNA is TGTGCCAGCAGCCCCGGTAGTTGGGATGAGCAGTTCTTC.

The chain combines TRBV2 with TRBJ2-3; 9 bases match TRBD1. The CDR3 length is 15 residues. CDR1 SNHLY and CDR2 FYNNEI come from the germline V gene. The junction had 8 bases not matched to a gene; V was cut back by 6 bases and J by 4 bases. Written as DNA, the CDR3 is TGTGCCAGCAGGCGGGACAGGGTGATATCAGATACGCAGTATTTT. Protein product: CASRRDRVISDTQYF.

This chain uses TRBV5-1 with TRBJ2-3; 8 bases are a match to TRBD2. The junction had 9 bases not matched to a gene; V was cut back by 5 bases and J by 1 base. This CDR3 is 16 amino acids long. Germline V CDR1 and CDR2: SGHRS, YFSETQ. The CDR3 bases are TGCGCCAGCAGTCTCGGGAGGGCGAGTGGCACAGATACGCAGTATTTT. Translating gives CASSLGRASGTDTQYF. Drawing the rest from reference TRBV5-1 and TRBJ2-3, the complete variable domain is KAGVTQTPRYLIKTRGQQVTLSCSPISGHRSVSWYQQTPGQGLQFLFEYFSETQRNKGNFPGRFSGRQFSNSRSEMNVSTLELGDSALYLCASSLGRASGTDTQYFGPGTRLTVL.

With respect to this clone: One end of the junction varies from germline; a read error may be responsible. This chain joins TRBV7-7 and TRBJ2-5; TRBD2 aligns across 13 bases. The CDR3 covers 15 residues. Germline V lookup: CDR1 SSHAT, CDR2 FNYEAQ (reference sequence). The CDR3 reads CASSLGLAGVETQYF. DNA of the CDR3: TGTGCTAGCAGCCTAGGACTAGCGGGAGTAGAGACCCAGTACTTC.

This clone was seen only once. V usage is TRBV5-8 and J usage is TRBJ2-5; D gene unclear. CDR3 length: 11 residues. In germline, CDR1 is SGHTS, CDR2 YDEGEE. Deletions cut 4 bases from V and 5 bases from J, with 6 bases between. CDR3 protein: CASSRRETQYF. In nucleotides, the CDR3 is TGTGCCAGCAGCCGTAGGGAGACCCAGTACTTC.

The chain joins TRBV19 to TRBJ2-7; TRBD1 aligns across 8 bases. The V gene end was trimmed by 5 bases and the J gene end by 6 bases; junction bases not matched to a gene: 12. Looked up from germline, CDR1 is LNHDA and CDR2 is SQIVND (reference sequence). This CDR3 region has 15 residues. CDR3 residues: CASSLEGQGAGEQYF. The CDR3, as DNA: TGTGCCAGTAGTCTTGAGGGGCAGGGGGCTGGCGAGCAGTACTTC.

The chain combines TRBV10-3 with TRBJ2-3; D gene uncertain. Germline V gene lookup returns CDR1 ENHRY and CDR2 SYGVKD. The CDR3 sequence is 12 residues long. Trimming took 3 bases from V and 5 from J, leaving 6 bases between them. This CDR3 is CAISELGDTQYF. The DNA of the CDR3 is TGTGCCATCAGTGAATTAGGAGATACGCAGTATTTT.

The chain has TRBV5-1 and TRBJ2-7; D possibly corresponds to TRBD1 (6 bases). CDR1 is SGHRS, CDR2 YFSETQ, per germline. CDR3 length: 14 residues. V was pared by 2 bases and J by 3 bases, with 12 bases between. In DNA form, the CDR3 reads TGCGCCAGCAGCTTATCGGCCAGGGGCTACGAGCAGTACTTC. Its translation: CASSLSARGYEQYF.

As DNA, the CDR3 is TGTGCCAGCAGTAACCGTGTCCAATCTAGCACAGATACGCAGTATTTT. Translating it yields CASSNRVQSSTDTQYF. The chain links TRBV6-6 to TRBJ2-3; D is unclear. Germline values: CDR1 MNHNY, CDR2 SVGAGI (reference sequence). V gave up 5 bases and J gave up 0 bases, with 15 bases separating them. The CDR3 is 16 residues long.

The chain carries TRBV11-2 and TRBJ2-7; tentative D call: TRBD1 (5 bases). The CDR3 extends over 13 amino acids. Germline values: CDR1 SGHAT, CDR2 FQNNGV. V gave up 5 bases and J gave up 2 bases, with 10 bases separating them. The CDR3 nucleotides are TGTGCCAGCAGCCCCGGACAAGCCTACGAGCAGTACTTC. Residues: CASSPGQAYEQYF.

This rearrangement joins TRBV7-3 to TRBJ1-3; 9 bases agree with TRBD1. Germline V gives CDR1 SGHTA, CDR2 FQGTGA. This CDR3 spans 13 amino acids. V trimming: 5 bases; J trimming: 7 bases; junction bases outside the gene matches: 3. CDR3 region: CASSADRGNTIYF. CDR3 sequence (DNA): TGTGCCAGCAGCGCGGACAGGGGCAACACCATATATTTT.

This chain connects TRBV11-2 to TRBJ2-2; tentative D call: TRBD1 (6 bases). This CDR3 is 15 amino acids long. Trimming shortened V by 8 bases and J by 6 bases, and 19 bases separated the two germline ends. Looked up from germline, CDR1 is SGHAT and CDR2 is FQNNGV. CDR3 sequence (DNA): TGTGCCAGCCTAGGACAGTGGGGTACGGCCGGGGAGCTGTTTTTT. This codes for CASLGQWGTAGELFF.

V usage is TRBV7-9 and J usage is TRBJ2-5, with TRBD2 as a possible D gene (6 bases). Trimming removed 4 bases from V and 7 bases from J, with 13 bases in between. CDR3 length equals 13 residues. Germline CDR1 reads SEHNR; CDR2 reads FQNEAQ (reference sequence). The CDR3 nucleotides are TGTGCCAGCAGCTCACTAGCTATTGGGACCCAGTACTTC. This translates into CASSSLAIGTQYF.

The chain uses TRBV6-5 and TRBJ2-7; 8 nucleotides agree with TRBD2. J was trimmed by 4 bases and V by 6 bases; bases with no gene match: 11. Germline V gene data show CDR1 as MNHEY and CDR2 as SVGAGI. The CDR3 is 15 amino acids. Here the CDR3 reads CASRKPGLGTYEQYF. The CDR3 bases are TGTGCCAGCAGAAAACCGGGACTAGGTACTTACGAGCAGTACTTC.

This chain links TRBV10-3 with TRBJ1-3, with D hard to call. The CDR3 spans 14 residues. Trimming pared 7 bases from V and 0 bases from J, leaving 10 bases between. Per the germline V gene, CDR1 is ENHRY and CDR2 is SYGVKD. This chain's CDR3 is CAIMAGSSGNTIYF. CDR3 DNA sequence: TGTGCCATCATGGCAGGAAGCTCTGGAAACACCATATATTTT.

The chain recombines TRBV29-1 with TRBJ2-2; TRBD1 is a possible D gene (6 bases). The V gene's germline CDR1 is SQVTM and CDR2 ANQGSEA. V lost 7 bases and J 5 bases, leaving 20 bases between the germline ends. The CDR3 is 15 residues long. DNA for the CDR3: TGCAGCGAGAACTGGACAGCTAATGGGACCGGGGAGCTGTTTTTT. The encoded protein is CSENWTANGTGELFF.

A single count supports this clone. The chain links TRBV9 to TRBJ1-1, with D perhaps TRBD1 (6 bases). Germline CDR1 reads SGDLS; CDR2 reads YYNGEE. Trimming cost V 0 bases and J 1 base, with 10 bases left between them. The CDR3 totals 15 residues. CDR3: CASSVAPTGNTEAFF. The CDR3 region has the DNA TGTGCCAGCAGCGTAGCCCCGACAGGGAACACTGAAGCTTTCTTT.

The chain links TRBV2 to TRBJ2-3; D unclear. Trimming removed 6 bases at V and 2 bases at J, with 9 bases between. CDR1 is SNHLY and CDR2 is FYNNEI in the germline V gene. The CDR3 totals 13 residues. The CDR3 bases are TGTGCCAGCAGACAGTGGATCACAGATACGCAGTATTTT. Its protein is CASRQWITDTQYF.

The chain carries TRBV4-3 and TRBJ1-1; 7 nucleotides line up with TRBD1. The CDR3 spans 16 residues. The germline gives CDR1 LGHNA, CDR2 YSLEER. The ends lost 1 base at V and 1 base at J; junction bases unmatched: 6. The CDR3 nucleotides read TGCGCCAGCAGCCAAGGGACAGGAGAAAAGAACACTGAAGCTTTCTTT. Translated: CASSQGTGEKNTEAFF.

The chain carries TRBV2 and TRBJ1-1, with 8 bases fitting TRBD1. The CDR3 covers 16 residues. From germline, CDR1 is SNHLY and CDR2 FYNNEI. Unmatched junction bases numbered 13, after V lost 5 bases and J lost 5 bases. CDR3 protein: CASSNMGQVRGTEAFF. The CDR3 DNA reads as TGTGCCAGCAGTAATATGGGACAGGTCCGGGGGACTGAAGCTTTCTTT. Complete variable domain (other parts from reference TRBV2 and TRBJ1-1): EPEVTQTPSHQVTQMGQEVILRCVPISNHLYFYWYRQILGQKVEFLVSFYNNEISEKSEIFDDQFSVERPDGSNFTLKIRSTKLEDSAMYFCASSNMGQVRGTEAFFGQGTRLTVV.

The chain links TRBV4-2 to TRBJ2-1, with TRBD1 matching 8 bases. The CDR3 contains 18 residues. V dropped 1 base and J dropped 5; count of bases not matched to a gene: 13. Germline-derived CDR1 and CDR2 are LGHNA and YNFKEQ. The CDR3 loop reads CASSQVFYRGQGNNEQFF. CDR3 coding DNA: TGTGCCAGCAGCCAAGTTTTCTATCGAGGACAGGGAAACAATGAGCAGTTCTTC.

This sequence joins TRBV2 and TRBJ2-7; TRBD2 aligns across 9 bases. Germline assignment: CDR1 SNHLY and CDR2 FYNNEI. The CDR3 runs to 14 residues. V lost 5 bases, J lost 6 bases, and 8 bases stayed unmatched. CDR3 sequence: CASSPAGGPSEQYF. The CDR3 DNA sequence: TGTGCCAGCAGTCCGGCGGGAGGGCCTTCCGAGCAGTACTTC.

The chain has TRBV10-3 and TRBJ2-5; 7 bases match TRBD2. CDR3 length: 16 amino acids. Germline V gene sequence: CDR1 ENHRY, CDR2 SYGVKD. V gave up 6 bases and J gave up 7 bases; unmatched junction bases: 17. For the CDR3, the DNA is TGTGCCATCAGCGCCACCGGGGAGGGAGGGAAGGGGACCCAGTACTTC. Encoded protein: CAISATGEGGKGTQYF.

V gene TRBV14 combines with J gene TRBJ2-7, with TRBD2 matching 8 bases. The CDR3 runs 15 residues. V was clipped by 4 bases and J by 4 bases; unmatched bases: 9. Per the germline V gene, CDR1 is SGHDN and CDR2 is FVKESK. CDR3 in amino acids: CASSPTAGGRYEQYF. The CDR3 DNA sequence: TGTGCCAGCAGCCCGACCGCGGGCGGGAGGTACGAGCAGTACTTC.

This clone was counted once. The chain employs TRBV6-5 and TRBJ1-5, with D perhaps TRBD1 (5 bases). V was shortened by 5 bases and J by 5 bases, with 16 bases between the two germline ends. The CDR3 sequence is 15 residues long. Germline V gene sequence: CDR1 MNHEY, CDR2 SVGAGI. CDR3 region: CASSGTGFPYQPQHF. The CDR3 bases are TGTGCCAGCAGTGGGACTGGATTCCCGTATCAGCCCCAGCATTTT.